This T cell receptor (beta chain) derives from a study of early T cells in non-severe SARS-CoV-2 infection. This clonotype has a count of ten or more. The CDR3 spans 15 residues. V shed 1 base and J shed 9 bases, with 16 bases lying between them. Per germline, CDR1 SGHVS and CDR2 FQNEAQ. Individual cDNA molecules were tagged with unique molecular identifiers, the study reported. MiXCR, applied by TCRdb to the 5' RACE reads, yields one record per CDR3 protein. The sample holds about 33,000 distinct CDR3 sequences, around 5% seen once. Sequenced sample: whole blood. The clonotype comes from an adult who was a healthcare worker with PCR-confirmed SARS-CoV-2 infection or an uninfected control (not recorded which). V gene TRBV7-8 combines with J gene TRBJ2-1; D gene unclear. The CDR3 DNA follows: TGTGCCAGCAGCTTAGACGCGGCAGGCGGCGGTGAGCAGTTCTTC. Translating gives CASSLDAAGGGEQFF.